Listed below are T cell receptor beta chains from one sample, sequenced in a study of T cells in Graves' hyperthyroidism and ophthalmopathy. One entry per CDR3 protein results from TCRdb running MiXCR on the multiplex PCR reads. The repertoire holds around 450,000 distinct CDR3 sequences, roughly 15% seen once, with 5% to 6% in the top ten. The sample taken for sequencing was blood. Source of these receptors: a woman aged 18-35 years with Graves' hyperthyroidism. CDR3s include the opening cysteine and the closing phenylalanine or tryptophan. The order of the fields is V gene, D gene, clone size, J gene, CDR3 protein, CDR3 DNA. The D gene is left open where the match is weak. A row's size may be missing; if present it is once, few, many or a size class.

>TRBV3-1|-|many|TRBJ2-2
CASSQVVTGLRWGGELFF
TGTGCCAGCAGCCAAGTGGTAACGGGACTTCGTTGGGGCGGGGAGCTGTTTTTT
>TRBV20-1|TRBD2|-|TRBJ2-1
CSARDSGRMNEQFF
TGCAGTGCTAGAGATAGCGGGAGGATGAATGAGCAGTTCTTC
>TRBV19|-|-|TRBJ1-3
CASRETSFGNTIYF
TGTGCCAGTAGAGAGACTTCTTTTGGAAACACCATATATTTT
>TRBV20-1|TRBD2|-|TRBJ2-7
CSALPGAGVSLEQYF
TGCAGTGCTCTCCCCGGGGCGGGAGTCTCTCTCGAGCAGTACTTC
>TRBV2|TRBD1|many|TRBJ1-2
CASSVDRDNYGYTF
TGTGCCAGCAGTGTGGACAGGGATAACTATGGCTACACCTTC
>TRBV20-1|-|-|TRBJ2-3
CSAIARLSADTQYF
TGCAGTGCTATAGCAAGGCTCTCAGCAGATACGCAGTATTTT
>TRBV20-1|-|-|TRBJ2-7
CSAGSGGGALGEQYF
TGCAGTGCTGGGAGTGGGGGGGGCGCTTTAGGCGAGCAGTACTTC
>TRBV24-1|-|-|TRBJ2-2
CATSDSGYTGELFF
TGTGCCACCAGTGATTCGGGGTATACCGGGGAGCTGTTTTTT
>TRBV4-3|TRBD2|-|TRBJ2-5
CASSQESGREGETQYF
TGCGCCAGCAGCCAAGAAAGTGGGAGGGAAGGAGAGACCCAGTACTTC
>TRBV11-1|TRBD1|many|TRBJ2-5
CASSLGRQGMETQYF
TGTGCCAGCAGCTTAGGTAGACAGGGTATGGAGACCCAGTACTTC
>TRBV19|-|-|TRBJ1-2
CASSIRTAAFYGYTF
TGTGCCAGTAGTATACGCACAGCCGCTTTCTATGGCTACACCTTC
>TRBV30|-|-|TRBJ2-7
CAWNSGGVGYEQYF
TGTGCCTGGAATTCAGGGGGGGTAGGCTACGAGCAGTACTTC
>TRBV7-9|TRBD1|-|TRBJ2-7
CASSTLGQGIIYEQYF
TGTGCCAGCAGCACCTTGGGACAGGGAATCATATACGAGCAGTACTTC
>TRBV7-9|-|-|TRBJ2-1
CASSPWTGGSYNEQFF
TGTGCCAGCAGCCCCTGGACCGGCGGCTCCTACAATGAGCAGTTCTTC
>TRBV19|-|-|TRBJ2-5
CASSTGRTYQETQYF
TGTGCCAGTAGTACGGGACGGACGTACCAAGAGACCCAGTACTTC
>TRBV27|-|many|TRBJ1-3
CASRPASSGNTIYF
TGTGCCAGCCGACCCGCCTCCTCTGGAAACACCATATATTTT
>TRBV10-3|-|many|TRBJ2-3
CAISNQGGGDTQYF
TGTGCCATCAGCAATCAGGGGGGGGGAGATACGCAGTATTTT
>TRBV9|TRBD1|many|TRBJ2-5
CASSSGQGRTETQYF
TGTGCCAGCAGTTCGGGACAGGGGAGGACGGAGACCCAGTACTTC
>TRBV6-5|-|many|TRBJ1-5
CASSYSTDNQPQHF
TGTGCCAGCAGTTACTCTACGGACAATCAGCCCCAGCATTTT
>TRBV4-3|-|few|TRBJ2-7
CASSQGITGPKGSYEQYF
TGCGCCAGCAGCCAAGGGATAACAGGTCCGAAAGGCTCCTACGAGCAGTACTTC
>TRBV6-1|-|-|TRBJ2-7
CASSSVSSGSEQYF
TGTGCCAGCAGTTCCGTTTCCTCGGGGTCCGAGCAGTACTTC
>TRBV7-9|-|few|TRBJ1-6
CASSNWDPPNSPLHF
TGTGCCAGCAGCAATTGGGATCCCCCTAATTCACCCCTCCACTTT
>TRBV19|TRBD1|-|TRBJ2-2
CASIGQGVPTGELFF
TGTGCCAGTATTGGGCAGGGGGTCCCCACCGGGGAGCTGTTTTTT
>TRBV27|-|-|TRBJ1-1
CAGSLLLNTEAFF
TGTGCCGGCAGTTTACTACTGAACACTGAAGCTTTCTTT
>TRBV18|-|many|TRBJ1-5
CASSRQRESNQPQHF
TGTGCCAGCTCACGCCAGAGAGAGAGCAATCAGCCCCAGCATTTT
>TRBV28|TRBD1|many|TRBJ1-6
CASSFQGQYNSPLHF
TGTGCCAGCAGTTTCCAGGGACAGTATAATTCACCCCTCCACTTT
>TRBV4-3|TRBD2|-|TRBJ2-5
CASSQGLAAEETQYF
TGCGCCAGCAGCCAGGGACTAGCGGCAGAAGAGACCCAGTACTTC
>TRBV24-1|-|many|TRBJ2-1
CATSYTNEQFF
TGTGCCACCAGTTACACCAATGAGCAGTTCTTC
>TRBV12-5|TRBD1|-|TRBJ1-4
CASGLVLRQGAEKLFF
TGTGCTAGTGGTTTGGTACTGAGACAGGGGGCCGAAAAACTGTTTTTT
>TRBV6-1|-|few|TRBJ2-7
CASSENDRSYEQYF
TGTGCCAGCAGTGAAAACGACAGGTCCTACGAGCAGTACTTC
>TRBV9|TRBD1|-|TRBJ2-2
CASSATWDSGELFF
TGTGCCAGCAGCGCGACTTGGGACAGCGGGGAGCTGTTTTTT
>TRBV4-3|-|-|TRBJ1-3
CASSQDVRGNTIYF
TGCGCCAGCAGCCAAGACGTACGGGGAAACACCATATATTTT
>TRBV2|TRBD1|many|TRBJ1-2
CASSVLGQGVDGYTF
TGTGCCAGCAGTGTCCTCGGGCAGGGGGTGGATGGCTACACCTTC
>TRBV12-3/TRBV12-4|-|many|TRBJ1-1
CASSLMGRTPNTEAFF
TGTGCCAGCAGTTTAATGGGCAGAACTCCGAACACTGAAGCTTTCTTT
>TRBV7-2|TRBD1|many|TRBJ1-2
CASSLVAGGGYGYTF
TGTGCCAGCAGCTTAGTTGCAGGGGGCGGCTATGGCTACACCTTC
>TRBV4-1|-|few|TRBJ1-5
CASSQANLGAGQGQPQHF
TGCGCCAGCAGCCAAGCCAATCTGGGGGCGGGGCAGGGGCAGCCCCAGCATTTT
>TRBV30|-|many|TRBJ2-1
CAWNLDGRSSYNEQFF
TGTGCCTGGAATTTGGACGGGCGGAGCTCCTACAATGAGCAGTTCTTC
>TRBV15|TRBD2|-|TRBJ2-2
CATSAQRGNTGELFF
TGTGCCACCAGCGCTCAGCGGGGGAACACCGGGGAGCTGTTTTTT
>TRBV20-1|-|many|TRBJ2-7
CSARDATEQYF
TGCAGTGCTAGAGATGCTACCGAGCAGTACTTC
>TRBV6-1|-|few|TRBJ1-4
CASSDYGATNEKLFF
TGTGCCAGCAGTGACTACGGAGCAACTAATGAAAAACTGTTTTTT
>TRBV30|-|many|TRBJ1-2
CAWSVGQSYGYTF
TGTGCCTGGAGTGTGGGTCAGTCCTATGGCTACACCTTC
>TRBV30|-|-|TRBJ2-3
CAWEWAGTDTQYF
TGTGCCTGGGAATGGGCGGGCACAGATACGCAGTATTTT
>TRBV6-1|-|-|TRBJ2-6
CASTTTGDSGANVLTF
TGTGCCAGCACCACCACCGGGGATTCTGGGGCCAACGTCCTGACTTTC
>TRBV9|TRBD2|-|TRBJ2-1
CASSGSGTTYNEQFF
TGTGCCAGCAGCGGTAGCGGGACTACCTACAATGAGCAGTTCTTC
>TRBV20-1|TRBD2|many|TRBJ2-3
CSARAGTSRNTDTQYF
TGCAGTGCTAGAGCTGGGACTAGCAGAAACACAGATACGCAGTATTTT
>TRBV20-1|TRBD2|many|TRBJ2-5
CSASPLAGVGETQYF
TGCAGTGCTAGTCCTCTAGCGGGAGTCGGAGAGACCCAGTACTTC
>TRBV12-5|-|-|TRBJ1-2
CTSGNGARPANYGYTF
TGTACTAGTGGAAATGGGGCACGGCCCGCTAACTATGGCTACACCTTC
>TRBV7-9|TRBD2|few|TRBJ2-3
CASSLPTSGSGFGTDTQYF
TGTGCCAGCAGCCTCCCGACTAGCGGGAGCGGGTTCGGGACAGATACGCAGTATTTT
>TRBV7-7|TRBD2|many|TRBJ2-1
CASSLAAGGSYNEQFF
TGTGCTAGCAGCTTAGCCGCCGGCGGGAGCTACAATGAGCAGTTCTTC
>TRBV2|TRBD2|many|TRBJ2-1
CASSGASGSHEQFF
TGTGCCAGCAGTGGGGCTAGCGGGAGCCATGAGCAGTTCTTC
>TRBV13|-|many|TRBJ2-3
CASSDRGFTDTQYF
TGTGCCAGCAGCGATCGGGGTTTTACAGATACGCAGTATTTT
>TRBV20-1|TRBD2|many|TRBJ2-5
CSARPIAGGGETQYF
TGCAGTGCTAGACCAATAGCGGGAGGAGGGGAGACCCAGTACTTC
>TRBV3-1|TRBD1|few|TRBJ1-2
CASSQGQGALNYGYTF
TGTGCCAGCAGCCAAGGACAGGGGGCGCTGAACTATGGCTACACCTTC
>TRBV30|-|many|TRBJ1-1
CAWSAGMNTEAFF
TGTGCCTGGAGTGCAGGGATGAACACTGAAGCTTTCTTT
>TRBV4-1|-|many|TRBJ1-4
CASSQGGGPTNEKLFF
TGCGCCAGCAGCCAAGGTGGGGGACCAACTAATGAAAAACTGTTTTTT
>TRBV20-1|-|many|TRBJ1-1
CSARSWKNTEAFF
TGCAGTGCTAGGTCGTGGAAGAACACTGAAGCTTTCTTT
>TRBV6-5|-|many|TRBJ2-5
CASSYSRQPNQETQYF
TGTGCCAGCAGTTACTCGCGGCAACCCAACCAAGAGACCCAGTACTTC
>TRBV20-1|-|many|TRBJ2-2
CSARVEYTGELFF
TGCAGTGCTAGAGTGGAGTACACCGGGGAGCTGTTTTTT
>TRBV20-1|-|-|TRBJ1-3
CSARAWGSSGNTIYF
TGCAGTGCTAGAGCGTGGGGGAGCTCTGGAAACACCATATATTTT